The 12 T cell receptor beta chains below come from one sample, sequenced in a study of blood T cell repertoires in COVID-19. Clones were sequenced by immunoSEQ multiplex PCR, and TCRdb holds only the in-frame ones, with some missing. The data show approximately 210,000 clones, approximately 90% seen once. Sequencing was performed on PBMCs or T cells enriched from blood (not recorded which). Receptors originate from a woman aged 25 to 39 who had recovered from COVID-19.

This clone was found once. The chain has TRBV3-1 (or the pseudogene TRBV3-2) and TRBJ1-2; 7 positions agree with TRBD1. Germline V gene sequence: CDR1 LGHDT, CDR2 YNNKEL (reference sequence). J lost 8 bases, V lost 3 bases, and 9 bases had no gene match. CDR3 length equals 14 residues. The CDR3 DNA reads TGTGCCAGCAGCCAGTTTTCGGCAGGGGGAGGCTACACCTTC. This gives the protein CASSQFSAGGGYTF.

This clone was observed a handful of times. The chain recombines TRBV7-9 with TRBJ1-2; no reliable D call. The CDR3 contains 11 residues. Deletions cut 5 bases from V and 7 bases from J, with 8 bases between. The V gene's germline CDR1 is SEHNR and CDR2 FQNEAQ (reference sequence). In DNA form, the CDR3 reads TGTGCCAGCAGCAATAGAGGTGGCTACACCTTC. Protein product: CASSNRGGYTF.

The genes are TRBV9 and TRBJ1-1; 7 bases are shared with TRBD1. CDR3 size: 13 residues. Germline V gene sequence: CDR1 SGDLS, CDR2 YYNGEE. V was clipped by 4 bases and J by 7 bases; unmatched bases: 7. CDR3 sequence: CASSIGTEGEAFF. CDR3 nucleotides: TGTGCCAGCAGCATCGGGACAGAAGGTGAAGCTTTCTTT.

This chain connects TRBV4-1 to TRBJ2-7, with a weak D call TRBD1 (6 bases). V lost 3 bases and J 3 bases, leaving 18 bases between the germline ends. The CDR3 is 16 residues long. CDR1 and CDR2 (germline): MGHRA, YSYEKL. The CDR3 region is CASSQEPGQNFYEQYF. CDR3 DNA: TGCGCCAGCAGCCAGGAACCGGGACAAAACTTCTACGAGCAGTACTTC.

This clone appeared once. The rearrangement uses TRBV30 and TRBJ1-2, with D possibly being TRBD1 (6 bases). The CDR3 sequence is 13 residues long. Germline CDR1 reads GTSNPN; CDR2 reads SVGIG (reference sequence). V lost 3 bases to trimming and J lost 4 bases, with 12 bases between them. The CDR3 protein is CAWRIQGSYGYTF. The CDR3 DNA reads TGTGCCTGGAGGATACAGGGCAGCTATGGCTACACCTTC.

This chain connects TRBV14 to TRBJ2-7, with 7 positions matching TRBD2. The CDR3 runs 14 residues. J was trimmed by 0 bases and V by 4 bases; bases with no gene match: 3. Per germline, CDR1 SGHDN and CDR2 FVKESK. The DNA of the CDR3 is TGTGCCAGCAGCCCTAGCGGATACTCCTACGAGCAGTACTTC. It codes for CASSPSGYSYEQYF.

The chain is built from TRBV27 and TRBJ1-4; D remains unclear. V gave up 8 bases and J gave up 3 bases, with 19 bases separating them. Germline V CDR1 and CDR2: MNHEY, SMNVEV (reference sequence). This CDR3 is built from 16 residues. CDR3: CASFSLRGTANEKLFF. CDR3 in DNA: TGTGCCAGCTTCTCTCTTCGGGGAACAGCTAATGAAAAACTGTTTTTT.

This clone was seen only once. This chain connects TRBV3-1 (or the pseudogene TRBV3-2) to TRBJ1-5; the D gene is possibly TRBD1 (6 bases). The V and J ends lost 3 bases and 3 bases respectively, with 9 bases between them. CDR3 length equals 14 residues. CDR1 and CDR2 (germline): LGHDT, YNNKEL (reference sequence). The CDR3 sequence is CASSHSGDNQPQHF. CDR3 DNA sequence: TGTGCCAGCAGCCATTCAGGGGACAATCAGCCCCAGCATTTT.

The chain is built from TRBV5-4 and TRBJ1-1; TRBD1 is a possible D gene (5 bases). CDR1 and CDR2 from the germline V gene are SGHNT and YYREEE (reference sequence). Between the trimmed V and J ends, which lost 4 bases and 0 bases, there was a span of 13 bases. CDR3 length: 15 amino acids. The CDR3 spells CASSLRSGVNTEAFF. DNA of the CDR3: TGTGCCAGCAGCCTACGGTCGGGGGTGAACACTGAAGCTTTCTTT.

The rearrangement joins TRBV7-2 to TRBJ1-1, with D unresolved. Germline CDR1 reads SGHTA; CDR2 reads FQGNSA. The V end lost 1 base, the J end lost 2 bases, and 8 bases lay between the germline ends. This CDR3 is built from 14 residues. The CDR3 coding sequence is TGTGCCAGCAGCTTAGAAATGGCAAACACTGAAGCTTTCTTT. This translates into CASSLEMANTEAFF.

V usage is TRBV5-6 and J usage is TRBJ2-5; 9 bases align to TRBD2. Germline V gives CDR1 SGHDT, CDR2 YYEEEE. This CDR3 is 15 amino acids long. The junction had 3 bases not matched to a gene; V was cut back by 2 bases and J by 1 base. The CDR3 loop is CASSFLAGSQETQYF. The CDR3, as DNA: TGTGCCAGCAGCTTTCTAGCGGGGTCCCAAGAGACCCAGTACTTC.

The count of this clone is one. The genes are TRBV27 and TRBJ1-5; D is unresolved. This CDR3 has 14 residues. Trimming took off 8 bases at V and 0 bases at J, with 11 bases between the two ends. Germline assignment: CDR1 MNHEY and CDR2 SMNVEV (reference sequence). CDR3 in amino acids: CASWAALSNQPQHF. The CDR3 bases are TGTGCCAGCTGGGCAGCCCTTAGCAATCAGCCCCAGCATTTT.